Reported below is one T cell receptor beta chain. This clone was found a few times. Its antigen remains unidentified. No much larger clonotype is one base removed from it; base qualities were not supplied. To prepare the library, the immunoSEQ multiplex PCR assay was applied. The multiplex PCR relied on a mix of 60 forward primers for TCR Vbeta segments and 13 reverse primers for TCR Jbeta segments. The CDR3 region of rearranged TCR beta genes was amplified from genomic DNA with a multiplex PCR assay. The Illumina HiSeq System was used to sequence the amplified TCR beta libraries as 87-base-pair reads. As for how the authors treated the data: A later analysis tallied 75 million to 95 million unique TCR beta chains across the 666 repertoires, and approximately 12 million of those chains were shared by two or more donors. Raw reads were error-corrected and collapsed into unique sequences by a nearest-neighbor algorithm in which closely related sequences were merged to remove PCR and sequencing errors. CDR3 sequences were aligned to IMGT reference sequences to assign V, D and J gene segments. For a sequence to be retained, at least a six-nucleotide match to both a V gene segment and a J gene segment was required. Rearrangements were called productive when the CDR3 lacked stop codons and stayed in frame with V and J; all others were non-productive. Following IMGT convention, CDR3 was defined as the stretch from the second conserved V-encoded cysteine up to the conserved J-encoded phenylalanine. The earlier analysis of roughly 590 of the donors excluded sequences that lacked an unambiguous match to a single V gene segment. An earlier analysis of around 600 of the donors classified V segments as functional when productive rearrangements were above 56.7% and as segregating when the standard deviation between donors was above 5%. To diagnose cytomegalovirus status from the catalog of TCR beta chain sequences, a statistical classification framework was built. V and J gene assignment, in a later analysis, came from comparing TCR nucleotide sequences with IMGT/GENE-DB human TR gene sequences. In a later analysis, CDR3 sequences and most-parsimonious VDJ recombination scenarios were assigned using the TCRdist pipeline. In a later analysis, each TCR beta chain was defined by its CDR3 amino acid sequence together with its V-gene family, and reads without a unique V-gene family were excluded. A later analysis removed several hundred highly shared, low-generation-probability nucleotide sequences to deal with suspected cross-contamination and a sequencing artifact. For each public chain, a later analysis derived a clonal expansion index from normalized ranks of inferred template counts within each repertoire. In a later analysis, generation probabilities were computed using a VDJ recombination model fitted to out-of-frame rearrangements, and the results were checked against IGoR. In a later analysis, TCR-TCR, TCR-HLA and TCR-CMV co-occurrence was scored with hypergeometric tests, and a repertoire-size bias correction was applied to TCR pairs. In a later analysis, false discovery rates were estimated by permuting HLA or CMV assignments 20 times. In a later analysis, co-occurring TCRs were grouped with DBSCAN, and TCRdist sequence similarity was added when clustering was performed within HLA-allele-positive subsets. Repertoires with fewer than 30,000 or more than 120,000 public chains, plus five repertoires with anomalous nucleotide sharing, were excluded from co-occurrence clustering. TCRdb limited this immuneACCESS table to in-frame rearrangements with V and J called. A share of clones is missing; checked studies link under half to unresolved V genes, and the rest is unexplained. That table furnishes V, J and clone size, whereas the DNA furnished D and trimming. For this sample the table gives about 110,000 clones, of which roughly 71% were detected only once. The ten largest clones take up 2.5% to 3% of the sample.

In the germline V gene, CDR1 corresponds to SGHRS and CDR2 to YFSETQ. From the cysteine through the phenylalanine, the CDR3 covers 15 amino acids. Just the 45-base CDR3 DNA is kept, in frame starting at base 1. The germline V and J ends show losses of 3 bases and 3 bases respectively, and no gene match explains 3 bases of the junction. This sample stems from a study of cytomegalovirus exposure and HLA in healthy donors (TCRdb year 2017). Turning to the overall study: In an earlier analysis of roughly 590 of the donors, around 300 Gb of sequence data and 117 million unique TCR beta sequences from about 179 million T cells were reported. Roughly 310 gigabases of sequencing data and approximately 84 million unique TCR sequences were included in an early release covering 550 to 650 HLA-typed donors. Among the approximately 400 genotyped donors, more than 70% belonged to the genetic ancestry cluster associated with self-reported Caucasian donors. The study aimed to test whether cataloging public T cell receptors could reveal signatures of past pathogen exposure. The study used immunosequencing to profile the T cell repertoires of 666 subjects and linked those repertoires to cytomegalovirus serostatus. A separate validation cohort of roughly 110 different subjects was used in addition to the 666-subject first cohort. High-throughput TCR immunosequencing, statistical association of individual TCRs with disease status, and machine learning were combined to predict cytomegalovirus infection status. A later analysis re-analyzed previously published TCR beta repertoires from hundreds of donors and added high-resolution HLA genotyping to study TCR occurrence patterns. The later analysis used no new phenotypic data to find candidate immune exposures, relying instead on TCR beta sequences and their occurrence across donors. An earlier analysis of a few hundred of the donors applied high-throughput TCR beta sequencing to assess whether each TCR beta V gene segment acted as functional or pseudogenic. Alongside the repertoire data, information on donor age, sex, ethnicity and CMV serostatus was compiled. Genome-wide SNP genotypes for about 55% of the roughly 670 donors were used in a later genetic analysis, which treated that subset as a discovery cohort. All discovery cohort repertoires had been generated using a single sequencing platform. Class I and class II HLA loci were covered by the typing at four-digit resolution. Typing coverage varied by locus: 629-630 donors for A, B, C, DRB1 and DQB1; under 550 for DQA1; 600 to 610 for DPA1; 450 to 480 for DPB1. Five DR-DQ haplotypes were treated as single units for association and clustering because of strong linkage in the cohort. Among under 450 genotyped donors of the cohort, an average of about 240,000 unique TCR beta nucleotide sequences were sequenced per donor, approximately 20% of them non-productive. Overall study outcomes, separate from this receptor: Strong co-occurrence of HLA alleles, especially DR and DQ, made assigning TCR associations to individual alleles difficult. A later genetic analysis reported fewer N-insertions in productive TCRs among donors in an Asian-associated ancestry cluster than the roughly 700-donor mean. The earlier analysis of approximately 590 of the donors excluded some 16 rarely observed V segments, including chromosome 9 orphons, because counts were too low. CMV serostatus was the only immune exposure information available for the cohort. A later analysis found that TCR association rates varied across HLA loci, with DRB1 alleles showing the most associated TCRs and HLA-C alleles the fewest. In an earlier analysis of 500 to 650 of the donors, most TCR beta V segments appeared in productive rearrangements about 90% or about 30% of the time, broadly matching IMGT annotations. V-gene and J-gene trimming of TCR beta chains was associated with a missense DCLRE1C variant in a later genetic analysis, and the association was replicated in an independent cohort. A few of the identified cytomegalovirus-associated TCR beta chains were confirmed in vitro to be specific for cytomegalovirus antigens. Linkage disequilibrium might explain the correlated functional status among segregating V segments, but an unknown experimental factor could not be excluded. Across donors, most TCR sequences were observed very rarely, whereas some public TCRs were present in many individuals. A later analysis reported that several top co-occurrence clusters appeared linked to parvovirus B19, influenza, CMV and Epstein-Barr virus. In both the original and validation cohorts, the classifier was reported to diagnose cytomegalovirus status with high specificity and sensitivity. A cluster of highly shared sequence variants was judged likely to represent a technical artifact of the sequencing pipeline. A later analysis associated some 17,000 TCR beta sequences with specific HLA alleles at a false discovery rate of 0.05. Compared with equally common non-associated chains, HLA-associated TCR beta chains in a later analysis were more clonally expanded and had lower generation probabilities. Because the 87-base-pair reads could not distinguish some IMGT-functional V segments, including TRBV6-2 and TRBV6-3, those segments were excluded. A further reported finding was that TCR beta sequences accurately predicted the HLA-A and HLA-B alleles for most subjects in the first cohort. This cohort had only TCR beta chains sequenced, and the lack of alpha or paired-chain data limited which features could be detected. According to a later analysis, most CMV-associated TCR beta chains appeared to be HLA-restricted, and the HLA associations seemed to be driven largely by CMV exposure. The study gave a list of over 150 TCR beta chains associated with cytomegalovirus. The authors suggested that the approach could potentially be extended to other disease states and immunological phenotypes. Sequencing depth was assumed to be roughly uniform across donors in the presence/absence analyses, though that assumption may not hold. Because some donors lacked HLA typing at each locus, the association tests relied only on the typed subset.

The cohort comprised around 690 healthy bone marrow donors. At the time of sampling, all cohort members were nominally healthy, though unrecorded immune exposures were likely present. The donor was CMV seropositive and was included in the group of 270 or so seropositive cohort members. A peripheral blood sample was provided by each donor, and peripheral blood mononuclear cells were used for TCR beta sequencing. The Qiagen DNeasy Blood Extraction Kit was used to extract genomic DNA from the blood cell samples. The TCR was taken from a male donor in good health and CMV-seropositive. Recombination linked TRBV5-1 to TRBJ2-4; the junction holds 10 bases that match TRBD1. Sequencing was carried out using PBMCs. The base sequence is TGCGCCAGCAGCTCCGGACAGGGGGACAAAAACATTCAGTACTTC. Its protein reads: CASSSGQGDKNIQYF.